Presented here are 17 T cell receptor beta chains from one specimen sequenced in a study of early T cells in non-severe SARS-CoV-2 infection. MiXCR was run by TCRdb on the 5' RACE reads, yielding one entry per CDR3 protein. The data hold around 40,000 distinct CDR3 sequences, with roughly 5.7% observed a single time. Specimen: whole blood. Receptor source: an adult who was a healthcare worker with PCR-confirmed SARS-CoV-2 infection or an uninfected control (not recorded which).

The chain combines TRBV30 with TRBJ1-3; TRBD1 is a possible D gene (6 bases). CDR1 and CDR2 (germline): GTSNPN, SVGIG (reference sequence). The CDR3 consists of 15 residues. The ends were cut back, 0 bases at V and 0 bases at J, with 9 bases in the middle. The CDR3 coding sequence is TGTGCCTGGAGTGTCCAGGGGAGCTCTGGAAACACCATATATTTT. Its protein is CAWSVQGSSGNTIYF. Variable domain in full (rest from reference TRBV30 and TRBJ1-3): SQTIHQWPATLVQPVGSPLSLECTVEGTSNPNLYWYRQAAGRGLQLLFYSVGIGQISSEVPQNLSASRPQDRQFILSSKKLLLSDSGFYLCAWSVQGSSGNTIYFGEGSWLTVV.

The gene calls are TRBV24-1 and TRBJ2-1; D not resolved. Germline assignment: CDR1 KGHDR and CDR2 SFDVKD. This CDR3 is 12 amino acids long. The V end was cut by 5 bases, the J end by 7 bases, with 8 bases between. CDR3 protein: CATSAWKNEQFF. In nucleotides, the CDR3 is TGTGCCACCAGTGCTTGGAAAAATGAGCAGTTCTTC.

The rearrangement links TRBV3-1 to TRBJ1-1, with no clear D. CDR1 and CDR2 from the germline V gene are LGHDT and YNNKEL (reference sequence). The V end lost 0 bases, the J end lost 6 bases, and 11 bases lay between the germline ends. This CDR3 spans 14 amino acids. In DNA form, the CDR3 reads TGTGCCAGCAGCCAAGACGGCATAAGGGCTGAAGCTTTCTTT. Translating it yields CASSQDGIRAEAFF.

A remark on this clonotype: A much bigger clone sits one base away, suggesting this may be a read error. The CDR3 DNA sequence: TGTGCCAGTAATAGACGGACGGATTCCGGCGAGCAGTACTTC. It yields the protein CASNRRTDSGEQYF. The chain carries TRBV19 and TRBJ2-7; D gene ambiguous. In germline, CDR1 is LNHDA, CDR2 SQIVND (reference sequence). Trimming left V 7 bases short and J 6 bases short, with 19 bases between. The CDR3 runs to 14 residues.

This clonotype was found a few times. V and J are TRBV2 and TRBJ2-7, with 10 bases fitting TRBD1. Losses at the gene ends were 3 bases for V and 4 bases for J; bases not matched to a gene: 15. The CDR3 loop spans 18 amino acids. Germline assignment: CDR1 SNHLY and CDR2 FYNNEI. CDR3 residues: CASSDDWDRGRPPYEQYF. For the CDR3, the DNA is TGTGCCAGCAGTGACGACTGGGACAGGGGCCGCCCTCCGTACGAGCAGTACTTC.

This clonotype appeared many times. V usage is TRBV19 and J usage is TRBJ2-1, with 11 bases matching TRBD2. Unmatched junction bases numbered 9, after V lost 4 bases and J lost 10 bases. The CDR3 is 15 amino acids. CDR1 and CDR2 from the germline V gene are LNHDA and SQIVND (reference sequence). The DNA for the CDR3 is TGTGCCAGTAGTACCTGGACTAGCGGGCCGGACGAGCAGTTCTTC. Translating it yields CASSTWTSGPDEQFF.

This clonotype was counted a few times. The chain carries TRBV6-1 and TRBJ1-5; a possible D gene is TRBD1 (5 bases). The CDR3 sequence is 15 residues long. Per the germline V gene, CDR1 is MNHNS and CDR2 is SASEGT. The V and J ends lost 6 bases and 5 bases respectively, with 17 bases between them. CDR3 sequence: CASSRDGLWDQPQHF. The DNA for the CDR3 is TGTGCCAGCAGCAGGGACGGCCTGTGGGATCAGCCCCAGCATTTT.

Notes on this clonotype: A junction end diverges from the germline sequence, so it may reflect a read error. V usage is TRBV6-5 and J usage is TRBJ1-6, with D maybe TRBD1 (6 bases). The CDR3 runs to 14 residues. Germline V CDR1 and CDR2: MNHEY, SVGAGI. CDR3 bases: TGTGCCAGCGGTTACAGGGTCGATAATTCACCCCTCCACTTT. Translated: CASGYRVDNSPLHF.

This clonotype was counted only a few times. The rearrangement links TRBV30 to TRBJ1-6; D gene unclear. This CDR3 spans 12 amino acids. CDR1 and CDR2 (germline): GTSNPN, SVGIG (reference sequence). Trimming cost V 3 bases and J 10 bases, with 10 bases left between them. The CDR3 loop is CAWSREISPLHF. CDR3 DNA: TGTGCCTGGAGCAGAGAGATATCACCCCTCCACTTT.

This clonotype was detected many times. The rearrangement joins TRBV5-5 to TRBJ2-1; 10 bases fit TRBD2. The length of the CDR3 is 15 residues. The trim removed 2 bases at V and 9 bases at J, leaving 8 bases unmatched. Germline CDR1 reads SGHKS; CDR2 reads YYEKEE (reference sequence). CDR3 coding DNA: TGTGCCAGCAGCTTTTCTAGCGGGAGTCGGGGTGAGCAGTTCTTC. This translates into CASSFSSGSRGEQFF.

The chain links TRBV29-1 to TRBJ1-6; 8 bases fit TRBD1. Germline CDR1 is SQVTM and CDR2 is ANQGSEA. This CDR3 spans 15 amino acids. With V trimmed by 3 bases and J by 9 bases, 10 bases remained unmatched. DNA of the CDR3: TGCAGCGTTGATAGTACGGACAGGGTTTTTTCACCCCTCCACTTT. Protein product: CSVDSTDRVFSPLHF. The full variable domain, in which reference TRBV29-1 and TRBJ1-6 provide the parts outside the CDR3, is SAVISQKPSRDICQRGTSLTIQCQVDSQVTMMFWYRQQPGQSLTLIATANQGSEATYESGFVIDKFPISRPNLTFSTLTVSNMSPEDSSIYLCSVDSTDRVFSPLHFGNGTRLTVT.

This clonotype was picked up many times. The chain combines TRBV28 with TRBJ1-6, with D unclear. The CDR3 totals 15 residues. Deletions cut 6 bases from V and 0 bases from J, with 9 bases between. Germline V lookup: CDR1 MDHEN, CDR2 SYDVKM. The CDR3 here is CASRYGSSYNSPLHF. The CDR3 coding sequence is TGTGCCAGCAGATACGGGAGCTCCTATAATTCACCCCTCCACTTT.

This clonotype has only a few counts. CDR3 in DNA: TGTGCCAGCAGCCCGGGACTCTCGAACACCGGGGAGCTGTTTTTT. Translated: CASSPGLSNTGELFF. J is TRBJ2-2 and V is TRBV12-3 or TRBV12-4; D is perhaps TRBD2 (6 bases). The CDR3 runs to 15 residues. V gave up 6 bases and J gave up 0 bases, with 11 bases separating them.

The table lists this clonotype with a few counts. The gene calls are TRBV29-1 and TRBJ2-1; 9 bases match TRBD2. This CDR3 is built from 11 residues. Unmatched junction bases numbered 3, after V lost 7 bases and J lost 8 bases. The germline V gene encodes CDR1 SQVTM and CDR2 ANQGSEA. CDR3 DNA sequence: TGCAGCGGACTAGCGGCGGATGAGCAGTTCTTC. This translates into CSGLAADEQFF.

This sequence joins TRBV12-3 or TRBV12-4 and TRBJ2-1; D gene unclear. Trimming removed 2 bases from V and 5 bases from J, with 7 bases in between. CDR3 length equals 13 residues. CDR3 amino acids: CASSLRLNNEQFF. The CDR3 nucleotides read TGTGCCAGCAGTTTACGACTGAACAATGAGCAGTTCTTC.

This clonotype was detected ten times or more. The chain couples TRBV7-3 to TRBJ2-7; the match to TRBD2 covers 13 bases. The CDR3 has 14 amino acids. Germline values: CDR1 SGHTA, CDR2 FQGTGA. V shed 5 bases, J shed 7 bases, and the junction held 5 bases outside the gene matches. The CDR3 DNA follows: TGTGCCAGCAGCCGACTAGCGGGAGGAGAGGAGCAGTACTTC. The encoded protein is CASSRLAGGEEQYF.

The V and J genes are TRBV5-1 and TRBJ2-7, with 11 positions matching TRBD2. This CDR3 contains 15 residues. Germline V gene lookup returns CDR1 SGHRS and CDR2 YFSETQ. V shed 5 bases, J shed 2 bases, and the junction held 6 bases outside the gene matches. CDR3 nucleotides: TGCGCCAGCAGTCAACTAGCGGGGGACACCTACGAGCAGTACTTC. Translated, it gives CASSQLAGDTYEQYF.